The table lists the clone carrying this T cell receptor (beta chain) with a count of one. This specimen includes other DNA sequences encoding the same CDR3. The entry originates in a study of blood T cell repertoires in COVID-19. Background on the study: Acute-phase and convalescent COVID-19 samples originated in the United States, Italy and Spain. Nucleic acid was either cDNA or gDNA, and it came from T cells, B-cell-depleted T cells, or PBMCs.

Methods used by the authors: The authors estimated nucleated cell counts from reference gene primer amplification. Libraries were prepared by immunoSEQ multiplex PCR; TCRdb keeps only in-frame clonotypes and omits some of them. D and trimming were read from the DNA, whereas the V and J calls and clone size are those reported in that table. The data hold 150,000 to 190,000 clones, with approximately 80% observed a single time. The clonotype was recovered from a woman aged 50 to 60 with acute or convalescent COVID-19. Sequenced sample: peripheral blood.

The DNA for the CDR3 is TGTGCCAGTAGTATCGGGGGGGCGTCCTACGAGCAGTACTTC. Its protein is CASSIGGASYEQYF. The chain combines TRBV19 with TRBJ2-7; 8 bases fit TRBD2. Unmatched junction bases numbered 2, after V lost 3 bases and J lost 1 base. CDR1 is LNHDA and CDR2 is SQIVND in the germline V gene (reference sequence). The length of the CDR3 is 14 residues.